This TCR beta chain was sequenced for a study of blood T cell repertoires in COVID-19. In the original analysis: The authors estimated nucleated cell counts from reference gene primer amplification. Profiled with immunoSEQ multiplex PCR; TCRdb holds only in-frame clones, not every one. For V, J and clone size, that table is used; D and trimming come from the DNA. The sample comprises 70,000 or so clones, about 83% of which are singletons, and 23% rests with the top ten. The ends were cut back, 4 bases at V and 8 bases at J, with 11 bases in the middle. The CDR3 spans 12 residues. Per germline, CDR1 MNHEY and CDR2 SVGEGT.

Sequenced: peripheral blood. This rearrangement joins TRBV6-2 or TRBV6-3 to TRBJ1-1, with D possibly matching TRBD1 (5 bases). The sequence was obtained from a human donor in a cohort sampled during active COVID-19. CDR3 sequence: CASSWLGGEAFF. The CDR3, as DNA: TGTGCCAGCAGTTGGCTCGGGGGAGAAGCTTTCTTT.